A single sample is the source of the 28 T cell receptor beta chains below, sequenced in a study of shared clonotypes between healthy human individuals. The method was immunoSEQ multiplex PCR; TCRdb's version includes in-frame clones alone and lacks a portion of them. The sample contains roughly 2 million clones, about 95% of which appear only once. CD8 cells regarded as naive lacked CD45RO, were positively chosen for CCR7, and omitted terminally differentiated effector memory CD45RA+ cells. The material sequenced was naive CD8+ T cells sorted from blood. Receptor source: a man in his late teens or twenties in good health.

V gene TRBV5-5 combines with J gene TRBJ2-7; D is undetermined. Per germline, CDR1 SGHKS and CDR2 YYEKEE (reference sequence). With 4 bases removed from V and 1 base from J, the gap between germline ends came to 9 bases. The CDR3 is 13 residues long. CDR3 loop: CASSHAPSYEQYF. The CDR3 nucleotides are TGTGCCAGCAGCCACGCTCCTTCCTACGAGCAGTACTTC.

The rearrangement joins TRBV9 to TRBJ2-1, with unresolved D. Trimming left V 0 bases short and J 10 bases short, with 11 bases between. This CDR3 is built from 13 residues. Germline CDR1 and CDR2: SGDLS and YYNGEE. The CDR3 nucleotides read TGTGCCAGCAGCGTAGAGGCTCCTTGGGAGCAGTTCTTC. It yields the protein CASSVEAPWEQFF. The entire variable domain, with the rest obtained from reference TRBV9 and TRBJ2-1, is as follows: DSGVTQTPKHLITATGQRVTLRCSPRSGDLSVYWYQQSLDQGLQFLIQYYNGEERAKGNILERFSAQQFPDLHSELNLSSLELGDSALYFCASSVEAPWEQFFGPGTRLTVL.

The chain combines TRBV9 with TRBJ2-7, with 7 bases aligning to TRBD2. Germline V CDR1 and CDR2: SGDLS, YYNGEE. Trimming at V came to 0 bases and at J to 3 bases, leaving 6 bases not matched to a gene. The CDR3 has 15 residues. The CDR3 DNA reads TGTGCCAGCAGCGTAGCCAGCGGGGCGATCTACGAGCAGTACTTC. Protein: CASSVASGAIYEQYF.

J is TRBJ1-4 and V is TRBV5-6; the D is unclear. Trimming removed 3 bases at V and 7 bases at J, with 4 bases between. Germline V gene sequence: CDR1 SGHDT, CDR2 YYEEEE. The CDR3 has 11 residues. The CDR3 loop reads CASSSLEKLFF. CDR3 sequence (DNA): TGTGCCAGCAGCTCTCTTGAAAAACTGTTTTTT. The whole variable domain, remainder taken from reference TRBV5-6 and TRBJ1-4, is DAGVTQSPTHLIKTRGQQVTLRCSPKSGHDTVSWYQQALGQGPQFIFQYYEEEERQRGNFPDRFSGHQFPNYSSELNVNALLLGDSALYLCASSSLEKLFFGSGTQLSVL.

V gene TRBV18 combines with J gene TRBJ2-2; TRBD2 matches 10 bases. Germline V gene lookup returns CDR1 KGHSH and CDR2 LQKENI. The CDR3 length is 20 residues. After removal of 0 bases from V and 1 base from J, the junction contained 11 bases not matched to a gene. As DNA, the CDR3 is TGTGCCAGCTCACCACCATCAATCCGATCTAGCGGGGGGAACACCGGGGAGCTGTTTTTT. Its protein is CASSPPSIRSSGGNTGELFF.

As concerns this clone: This sample includes further DNA sequences coding for the same CDR3. This chain joins TRBV19 and TRBJ1-5; D is unresolved. The germline V gene encodes CDR1 LNHDA and CDR2 SQIVND (reference sequence). This CDR3 comprises 15 residues. Trimming pared 0 bases from V and 0 bases from J, leaving 6 bases between. This chain's CDR3 is CASSIDLDSNQPQHF. The CDR3 nucleotides read TGTGCCAGTAGTATAGACCTCGATAGCAATCAGCCCCAGCATTTT.

The chain links TRBV7-9 to TRBJ2-3, with 8 bases identical to TRBD1. The junction had 4 bases not matched to a gene; V was cut back by 1 base and J by 7 bases. The CDR3 is 14 residues long. The germline V gene encodes CDR1 SEHNR and CDR2 FQNEAQ (reference sequence). As DNA, the CDR3 is TGTGCCAGCAGCTTAGAGCAGGGGGCTAATACGCAGTATTTT. Translation gives CASSLEQGANTQYF.

Turning to this clone: The same CDR3 arises from other DNA sequences in this sample as well. The V gene is TRBV9, the J gene TRBJ2-4; tentatively, D is TRBD2 (6 bases). V was shortened by 2 bases and J by 7 bases, with 13 bases between the two germline ends. Germline CDR1 is SGDLS and CDR2 is YYNGEE. The CDR3 consists of 14 residues. The CDR3 reads CASSVGGGTNIQYF. DNA of the CDR3: TGTGCCAGCAGCGTGGGGGGAGGTACGAACATTCAGTACTTC.

Details on this clone: Other DNA sequences in the sample encode the same CDR3. This rearrangement joins TRBV13 to TRBJ2-7; D is unclear. Germline CDR1 PRHDT, CDR2 FYEKMQ (reference sequence). The V gene lost 4 bases and the J gene lost 1 base, with 8 bases spanning the gap. The CDR3 length is 13 residues. The CDR3 region is CASSSGQSYEQYF. The CDR3 nucleotides are TGTGCCAGCAGCTCGGGCCAGTCCTACGAGCAGTACTTC. Full variable domain (remainder filled in from reference TRBV13 and TRBJ2-7): AAGVIQSPRHLIKEKRETATLKCYPIPRHDTVYWYQQGPGQDPQFLISFYEKMQSDKGSIPDRFSAQQFSDYHSELNMSSLELGDSALYFCASSSGQSYEQYFGPGTRLTVT.

The genes are TRBV7-6 and TRBJ2-7; TRBD2 is a possible D gene (6 bases). The CDR3 consists of 15 residues. V dropped 5 bases and J dropped 0 bases, with 14 bases sitting between them. Germline V gene data show CDR1 as SGHVS and CDR2 as FNYEAQ. As DNA, the CDR3 is TGTGCCAGCAGCCCCGTGGGGGGAAGCTCCTACGAGCAGTACTTC. Its protein is CASSPVGGSSYEQYF.

The gene calls are TRBV27 and TRBJ2-3; D may match TRBD1 or TRBD2 (5 bases each). Germline V gene sequence: CDR1 MNHEY, CDR2 SMNVEV (reference sequence). The V end was cut by 3 bases, the J end by 6 bases, with 10 bases between. The CDR3 runs to 13 residues. The CDR3 DNA follows: TGTGCCAGCAGTTTCCTAGAGGGGGATACGCAGTATTTT. Its translation is CASSFLEGDTQYF.

This clone was detected only once. The chain employs TRBV5-4 and TRBJ1-2; 8 bases are shared with TRBD1. This CDR3 spans 14 amino acids. V lost 6 bases, J lost 4 bases, and 8 bases stayed unmatched. Germline V CDR1 and CDR2: SGHNT, YYREEE (reference sequence). The CDR3 region has the DNA TGTGCCAGCACCCGGACAGGGTCCTTCTATGGCTACACCTTC. Translated, it gives CASTRTGSFYGYTF.

This chain joins TRBV5-8 and TRBJ1-2, with D perhaps TRBD1 (5 bases). There are 14 residues in the CDR3. Germline V lookup: CDR1 SGHTS, CDR2 YDEGEE. V shed 9 bases and J shed 8 bases, with 23 bases lying between them. In DNA, the CDR3 is TGTGCCACCTCCCCCGGGCAGGGAGAGGCAGGCTACACCTTC. Its translation: CATSPGQGEAGYTF.

About this clone itself: Other DNA sequences in the sample encode the same CDR3. The J gene is TRBJ2-7, the V gene TRBV4-3; the D is unclear. Germline V lookup: CDR1 LGHNA, CDR2 YSLEER. V gave up 1 base and J gave up 3 bases, with 7 bases separating them. There are 13 residues in the CDR3. The CDR3: CASSQGPGYEQYF. CDR3 sequence (DNA): TGCGCCAGCAGCCAAGGCCCAGGCTACGAGCAGTACTTC.

V gene TRBV4-3 combines with J gene TRBJ1-2; D is uncertain. V was cut by 1 base and J by 0 bases, with 9 bases left in between. Germline V CDR1 and CDR2: LGHNA, YSLEER. The CDR3 is 15 amino acids. CDR3 coding DNA: TGCGCCAGCAGCCAAGTGGGAGTTACTAACTATGGCTACACCTTC. This gives the protein CASSQVGVTNYGYTF.

This rearrangement joins TRBV10-1 to TRBJ2-7; 9 nucleotides agree with TRBD1. Unmatched junction bases numbered 12, after V lost 5 bases and J lost 1 base. The CDR3 is 17 amino acids. Germline-derived CDR1 and CDR2 are WNHNN and SYGVQD (reference sequence). The CDR3 here is CASSPEPGQGSSYEQYF. As DNA, the CDR3 is TGCGCCAGCAGTCCCGAGCCGGGACAGGGATCGTCCTACGAGCAGTACTTC.

The chain is built from TRBV10-3 and TRBJ1-5; unclear D gene. This CDR3 has 16 residues. V was clipped by 3 bases and J by 4 bases, with 16 bases between them. Germline V CDR1 and CDR2: ENHRY, SYGVKD. The CDR3 protein is CAISELGPSGNQPQHF. The CDR3 DNA follows: TGTGCCATCAGTGAATTAGGCCCCAGTGGGAATCAGCCCCAGCATTTT.

This sequence joins TRBV4-3 and TRBJ1-2, with 8 positions matching TRBD1. The CDR3 runs to 16 residues. The junction had 4 bases not matched to a gene; V was cut back by 1 base and J by 0 bases. Looked up from germline, CDR1 is LGHNA and CDR2 is YSLEER. CDR3 in amino acids: CASSQARTGTNYGYTF. CDR3 DNA sequence: TGCGCCAGCAGCCAAGCCCGGACAGGGACTAACTATGGCTACACCTTC.

Remarks on this clone: Additional DNA sequences in this sample encode the identical CDR3. The gene calls are TRBV19 and TRBJ1-1; D uncertain. V was cut by 3 bases and J by 0 bases, with 5 bases left in between. The germline gives CDR1 LNHDA, CDR2 SQIVND (reference sequence). This CDR3 is 13 amino acids long. CDR3 sequence (DNA): TGTGCCAGTAGTATGGGTCTGAACACTGAAGCTTTCTTT. This encodes CASSMGLNTEAFF.

As to this clone: The same CDR3 also results from other DNA sequences found in this sample. V and J are TRBV6-5 and TRBJ1-5, with 10 bases matching TRBD1. CDR3 length equals 14 residues. With V trimmed by 6 bases and J by 4 bases, 3 bases remained unmatched. Germline CDR1 MNHEY, CDR2 SVGAGI. CDR3 nucleotide sequence: TGTGCCAGCAGAGACAGGGGGCTTAATCAGCCCCAGCATTTT. The encoded protein is CASRDRGLNQPQHF.

To note about this clone: A much more abundant neighbour one base away suggests this may be a read error. This chain connects TRBV6-5 to TRBJ2-7; 8 bases are shared with TRBD1. Looked up from germline, CDR1 is MNHEY and CDR2 is SVGAGI. With V trimmed by 4 bases and J by 2 bases, 1 base remained unmatched. The CDR3 extends over 13 amino acids. The CDR3 DNA reads TGTGCCAGCAGTTCACAGGGGGCCTACGAGCAGTACTTC. Translating it yields CASSSQGAYEQYF.

Written as DNA, the CDR3 is TGTGCCAGCAGCTCCCGGACTAGAACAGACCAAGAGACCCAGTACTTC. Amino acid sequence: CASSSRTRTDQETQYF. The gene calls are TRBV13 and TRBJ2-5, with 7 bases aligning to TRBD2. CDR1 PRHDT and CDR2 FYEKMQ come from the germline V gene (reference sequence). The CDR3 is 16 amino acids. With V trimmed by 4 bases and J by 0 bases, 8 bases remained unmatched.

Concerning this clone itself: Other DNA sequences in the sample encode the same CDR3. J is TRBJ1-2 and V is TRBV5-6; 7 bases are shared with TRBD1. The J segment lost 6 bases and the V segment lost 4 bases, leaving 3 bases of the junction unmatched. The CDR3 spans 12 residues. Germline V gives CDR1 SGHDT, CDR2 YYEEEE. The CDR3 loop reads CASSRQGDGYTF. The CDR3 bases are TGTGCCAGCAGCCGACAGGGTGATGGCTACACCTTC.

This chain links TRBV7-8 with TRBJ1-1, with D possibly being TRBD1 (5 bases). CDR1 is SGHVS, CDR2 FQNEAQ, per germline. The length of the CDR3 is 13 residues. Trimming cost V 3 bases and J 8 bases, with 13 bases left between them. In nucleotides, the CDR3 is TGTGCCAGCAGCTTTGACAGCGGGTCCGAAGCTTTCTTT. It is translated as CASSFDSGSEAFF. Complete variable domain (other parts from reference TRBV7-8 and TRBJ1-1): GAGVSQSPRYKVAKRGQDVALRCDPISGHVSLFWYQQALGQGPEFLTYFQNEAQLDKSGLPSDRFFAERPEGSVSTLKIQRTQQEDSAVYLCASSFDSGSEAFFGQGTRLTVV.

The chain links TRBV6-1 to TRBJ2-1; D remains ambiguous. Germline CDR1 reads MNHNS; CDR2 reads SASEGT. This CDR3 comprises 15 residues. The V and J ends lost 2 bases and 0 bases respectively, with 8 bases between them. CDR3 DNA sequence: TGTGCCAGCAGTGAAAGGGATAACTCCTACAATGAGCAGTTCTTC. Translation gives CASSERDNSYNEQFF.

The rearrangement links TRBV6-5 to TRBJ1-1, with D possibly being TRBD1 (5 bases). The CDR3 extends over 14 amino acids. CDR1 is MNHEY, CDR2 SVGAGI, per germline. Trimming shortened V by 5 bases and J by 0 bases, and 10 bases separated the two germline ends. Written as DNA, the CDR3 is TGTGCCAGCAGTGCTTTCAGGGTGAACACTGAAGCTTTCTTT. Translated, it gives CASSAFRVNTEAFF.

The rearrangement joins TRBV6-5 to TRBJ2-7; 8 nucleotides align to TRBD2. The CDR3 sequence is 15 residues long. Germline trimming cut 6 bases from V and 4 bases from J; bases unmatched to any gene: 11. Germline V CDR1 and CDR2: MNHEY, SVGAGI. The chain's CDR3 is CASSPPGGRSYEQYF. Written as DNA, the CDR3 is TGTGCCAGCAGCCCCCCTGGCGGGAGGTCTTACGAGCAGTACTTC.

V usage is TRBV28 and J usage is TRBJ1-4; D not certain. The CDR3 spans 14 residues. Trimming took off 4 bases at V and 8 bases at J, with 14 bases between the two ends. Germline V lookup: CDR1 MDHEN, CDR2 SYDVKM. The CDR3 DNA follows: TGTGCCAGCAGTTGGGCCGTCGGCCCAGAAAAACTGTTTTTT. Its translation is CASSWAVGPEKLFF.